This T cell receptor (beta chain) is drawn from a study of Graves' ophthalmopathy and Graves' hyperthyroidism. Findings of the study overall: Classification of ophthalmopathy versus stable hyperthyroidism by a 13-signature model yielded just under 90% sensitivity and around 76% specificity. Blood also harbored most expanded thyroid clonotypes above 0.001 frequency.

RNA transcripts served as template for amplifying TCR beta CDR3 sequences. RT-PCR with HTBI primers came first, then second-round multiplex PCR. TCRdb re-called the multiplex PCR reads through MiXCR, storing one row per CDR3 protein. The sample has approximately 160,000 distinct CDR3 sequences, around 39% seen once; the top ten hold roughly 8.9%. The germline V gene has CDR1 MNHEY and CDR2 SVGAGI. V was clipped by 0 bases and J by 2 bases; unmatched bases: 4. This CDR3 is built from 16 residues. Each donor who had ophthalmopathy showed moderate-to-severe activity, a CAS of ≥3, a NOSPECS of ≥4, and a duration under 3 months. Patients with other autoimmune diseases, uncontrolled infections, pregnancy or lactation were excluded. This clonotype was observed a single time. Antigen: not known.

The clonotype was recovered from a young man with Graves' ophthalmopathy. The rearrangement links TRBV6-5 to TRBJ1-3; 7 bases map to TRBD1. Specimen: peripheral blood. The CDR3 region is CASSYSRTGAGNTIYF. The CDR3 nucleotides are TGTGCCAGCAGTTACTCCCGGACAGGAGCTGGAAACACCATATATTTT.